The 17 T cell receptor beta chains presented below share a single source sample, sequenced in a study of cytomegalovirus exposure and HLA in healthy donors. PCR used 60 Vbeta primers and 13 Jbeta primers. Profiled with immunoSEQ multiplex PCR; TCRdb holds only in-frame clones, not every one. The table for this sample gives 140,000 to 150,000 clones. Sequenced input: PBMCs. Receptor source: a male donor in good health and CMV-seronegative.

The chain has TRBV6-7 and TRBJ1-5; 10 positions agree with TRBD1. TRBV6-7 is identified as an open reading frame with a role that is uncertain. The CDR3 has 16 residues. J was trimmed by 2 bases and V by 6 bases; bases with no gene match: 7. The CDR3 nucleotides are TGTGCCAGCAGCTGGGGACAGGGGATATGCAATCAGCCCCAGCATTTT. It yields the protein CASSWGQGICNQPQHF.

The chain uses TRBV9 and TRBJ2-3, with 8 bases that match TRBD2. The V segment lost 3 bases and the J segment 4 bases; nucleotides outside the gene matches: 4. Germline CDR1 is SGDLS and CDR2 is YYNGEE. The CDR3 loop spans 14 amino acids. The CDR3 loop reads CASSDRGGADTQYF. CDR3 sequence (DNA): TGTGCCAGCAGCGACCGGGGGGGCGCAGATACGCAGTATTTT.

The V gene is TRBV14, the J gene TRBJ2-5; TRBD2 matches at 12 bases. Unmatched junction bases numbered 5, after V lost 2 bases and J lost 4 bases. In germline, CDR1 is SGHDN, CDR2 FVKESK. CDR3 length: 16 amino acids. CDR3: CASSQFGLAGLETQYF. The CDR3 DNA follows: TGTGCCAGCAGCCAATTTGGACTAGCGGGGTTAGAGACCCAGTACTTC.

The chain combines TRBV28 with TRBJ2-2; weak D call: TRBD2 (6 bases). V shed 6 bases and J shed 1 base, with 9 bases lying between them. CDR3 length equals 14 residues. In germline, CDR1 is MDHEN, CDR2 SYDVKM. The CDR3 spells CASSPGGNTGELFF. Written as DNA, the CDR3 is TGTGCCAGCAGCCCCGGGGGGAACACCGGGGAGCTGTTTTTT.

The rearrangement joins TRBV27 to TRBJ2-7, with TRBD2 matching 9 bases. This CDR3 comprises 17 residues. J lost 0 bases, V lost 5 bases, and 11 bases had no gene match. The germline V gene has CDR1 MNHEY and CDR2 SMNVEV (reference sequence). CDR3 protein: CASSPRGGGRGSYEQYF. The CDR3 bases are TGTGCCAGCAGTCCCCGGGGTGGCGGGAGGGGCTCCTACGAGCAGTACTTC.

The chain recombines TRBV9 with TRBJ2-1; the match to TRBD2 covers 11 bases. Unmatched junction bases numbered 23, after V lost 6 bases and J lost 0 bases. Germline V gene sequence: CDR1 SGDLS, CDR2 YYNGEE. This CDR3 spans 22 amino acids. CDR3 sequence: CASNILAGGFRIATCSYNEQFF. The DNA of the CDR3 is TGTGCCAGCAACATCCTAGCGGGGGGCTTCCGGATCGCCACCTGCTCCTACAATGAGCAGTTCTTC.

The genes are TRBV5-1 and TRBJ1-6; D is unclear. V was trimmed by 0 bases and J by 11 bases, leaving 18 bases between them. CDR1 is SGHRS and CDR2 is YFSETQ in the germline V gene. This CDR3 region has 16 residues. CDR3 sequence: CASSLVSGTVLAPLHF. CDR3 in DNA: TGCGCCAGCAGCTTGGTGAGCGGTACGGTCCTCGCACCCCTCCACTTT.

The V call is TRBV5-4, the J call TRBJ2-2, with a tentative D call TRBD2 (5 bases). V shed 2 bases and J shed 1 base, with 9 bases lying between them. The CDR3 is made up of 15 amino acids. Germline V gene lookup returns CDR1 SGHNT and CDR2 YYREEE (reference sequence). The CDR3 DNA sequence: TGTGCCAGCAGCTTTGGTAGCGAGAACACCGGGGAGCTGTTTTTT. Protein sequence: CASSFGSENTGELFF. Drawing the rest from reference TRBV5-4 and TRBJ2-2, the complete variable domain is ETGVTQSPTHLIKTRGQQVTLRCSSQSGHNTVSWYQQALGQGPQFIFQYYREEENGRGNFPPRFSGLQFPNYSSELNVNALELDDSALYLCASSFGSENTGELFFGEGSRLTVL.

CDR3 nucleotides: TGTGCCAGCAGTTTCTCAGGGGGGACAGTAGCTGCATATGAGCAGTTCTTC. Residues: CASSFSGGTVAAYEQFF. The J gene is TRBJ2-1, the V gene TRBV28; D is perhaps TRBD1 (7 bases). From germline, CDR1 is MDHEN and CDR2 SYDVKM. V dropped 3 bases and J dropped 8 bases, with 23 bases sitting between them. This CDR3 is built from 17 residues.

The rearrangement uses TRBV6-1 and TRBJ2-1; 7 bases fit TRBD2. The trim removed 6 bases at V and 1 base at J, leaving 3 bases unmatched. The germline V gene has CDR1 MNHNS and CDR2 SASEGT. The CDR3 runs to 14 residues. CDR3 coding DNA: TGTGCCAGCAGATCTAGCGGATCCTACAATGAGCAGTTCTTC. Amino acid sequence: CASRSSGSYNEQFF.

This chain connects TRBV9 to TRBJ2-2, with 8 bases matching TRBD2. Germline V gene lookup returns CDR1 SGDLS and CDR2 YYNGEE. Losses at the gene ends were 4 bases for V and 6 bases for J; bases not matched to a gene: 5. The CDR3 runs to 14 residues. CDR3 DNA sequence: TGTGCCAGCAGCTCCGGGACTAGTGCCGGGGAGCTGTTTTTT. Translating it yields CASSSGTSAGELFF.

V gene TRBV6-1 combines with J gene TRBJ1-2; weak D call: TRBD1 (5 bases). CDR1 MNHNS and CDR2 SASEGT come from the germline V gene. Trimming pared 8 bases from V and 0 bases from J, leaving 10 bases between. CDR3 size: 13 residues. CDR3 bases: TGTGCCAGCGCAGGGTCGACTAACTATGGCTACACCTTC. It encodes CASAGSTNYGYTF.

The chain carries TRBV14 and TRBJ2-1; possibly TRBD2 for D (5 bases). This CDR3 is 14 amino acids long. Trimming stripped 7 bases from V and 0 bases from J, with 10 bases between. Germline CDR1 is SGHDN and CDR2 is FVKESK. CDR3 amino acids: CASKQSGSYNEQFF. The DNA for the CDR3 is TGTGCCAGCAAACAGAGCGGCTCCTACAATGAGCAGTTCTTC.

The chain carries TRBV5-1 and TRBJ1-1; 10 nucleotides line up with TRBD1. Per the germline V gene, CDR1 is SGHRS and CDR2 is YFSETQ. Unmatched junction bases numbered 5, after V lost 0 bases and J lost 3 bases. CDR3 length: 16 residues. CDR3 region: CASSLGQGAADTEAFF. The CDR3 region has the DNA TGCGCCAGCAGCTTGGGACAGGGGGCGGCAGACACTGAAGCTTTCTTT.

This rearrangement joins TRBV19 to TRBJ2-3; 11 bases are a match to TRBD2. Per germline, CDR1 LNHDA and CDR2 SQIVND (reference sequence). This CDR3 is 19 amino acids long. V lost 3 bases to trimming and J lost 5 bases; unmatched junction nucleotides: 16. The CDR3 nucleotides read TGTGCCAGTAGTATCTACAGGGCTAGCGGGGGGTCCCTTCTAGATACGCAGTATTTT. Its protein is CASSIYRASGGSLLDTQYF.

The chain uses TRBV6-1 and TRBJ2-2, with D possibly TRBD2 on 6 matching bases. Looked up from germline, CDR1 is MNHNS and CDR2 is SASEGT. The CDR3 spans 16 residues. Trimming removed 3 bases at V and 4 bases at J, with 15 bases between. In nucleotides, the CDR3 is TGTGCCAGCAGTGATAGGAGGGACGTCCCCACCGGGGAGCTGTTTTTT. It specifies CASSDRRDVPTGELFF.

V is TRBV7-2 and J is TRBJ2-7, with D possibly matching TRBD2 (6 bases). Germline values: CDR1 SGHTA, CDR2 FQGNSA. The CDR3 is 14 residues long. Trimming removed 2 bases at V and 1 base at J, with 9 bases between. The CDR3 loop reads CASSLIGGSYEQYF. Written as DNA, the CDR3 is TGTGCCAGCAGCTTAATTGGGGGGTCCTACGAGCAGTACTTC.